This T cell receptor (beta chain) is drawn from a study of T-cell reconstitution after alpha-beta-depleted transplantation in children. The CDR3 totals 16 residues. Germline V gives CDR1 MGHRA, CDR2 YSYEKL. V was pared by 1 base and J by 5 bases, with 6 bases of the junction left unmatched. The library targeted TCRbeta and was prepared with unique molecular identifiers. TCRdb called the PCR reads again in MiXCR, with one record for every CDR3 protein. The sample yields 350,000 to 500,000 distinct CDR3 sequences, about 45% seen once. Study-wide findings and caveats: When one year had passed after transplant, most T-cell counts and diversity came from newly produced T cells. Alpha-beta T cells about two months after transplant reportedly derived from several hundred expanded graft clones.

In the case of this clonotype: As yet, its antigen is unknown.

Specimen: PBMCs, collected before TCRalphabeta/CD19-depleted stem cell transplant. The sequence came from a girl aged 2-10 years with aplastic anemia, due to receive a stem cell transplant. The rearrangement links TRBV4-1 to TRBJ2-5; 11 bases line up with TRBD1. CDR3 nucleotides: TGCGCCAGCAGCCAAGGGGGGACAGGGGGTAGGGAGACCCAGTACTTC. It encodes CASSQGGTGGRETQYF.